The rows below give T cell receptor beta chains drawn from one sample of a study of post-analysis software for immune sequencing data. TCRdb re-derived calls from the PCR reads in MiXCR, one entry per CDR3 protein. The sample has a few hundred thousand distinct CDR3 sequences; roughly 45% are singletons. Sample: blood. The source of these receptors is a girl aged 5 to 17 with multiple sclerosis. The CDR3 runs from the conserved cysteine through the conserved F or W. The D gene is left open where the match is weak. Some rows mark clone size as missing; the rest say once, few, many or name a class of expanded clone.

j_call: TRBJ2-1
clone_size: many
v_call: TRBV7-8
d_call: NA
cdr3_nt: TGTGCCAGCAGCTTAGACGGCCAGTTCAATGAGCAGTTCTTC
cdr3_aa: CASSLDGQFNEQFF

j_call: TRBJ2-5
clone_size: NA
v_call: TRBV3-1
d_call: NA
cdr3_nt: TGTGCCAGCAGCCCCCGGGACTCTAGAGGTTCAGAGACCCAGTACTTC
cdr3_aa: CASSPRDSRGSETQYF

j_call: TRBJ2-1
clone_size: many
v_call: TRBV5-1
d_call: NA
cdr3_nt: TGTGCCAGCAGTTTACCGGGGAGCTCCTACAATGAGCAGTTCTTC
cdr3_aa: CASSLPGSSYNEQFF

j_call: TRBJ2-5
clone_size: NA
v_call: TRBV11-3
d_call: NA
cdr3_nt: TGTGCCAGCAGCTTAGTTGCGGGAATGAAAGAGACCCAGTACTTC
cdr3_aa: CASSLVAGMKETQYF

j_call: TRBJ2-3
clone_size: NA
v_call: TRBV29-1
d_call: TRBD1
cdr3_nt: TGCAGCGTTGAGGGACAGGGGACAGATACGCAGTATTTT
cdr3_aa: CSVEGQGTDTQYF

j_call: TRBJ2-7
clone_size: few
v_call: TRBV4-1
d_call: NA
cdr3_nt: TGCGCCAGCAGCCAAGACCGGAGACGTGGAAACAGCTACGAGCAGTACTTC
cdr3_aa: CASSQDRRRGNSYEQYF

j_call: TRBJ2-1
clone_size: NA
v_call: TRBV30
d_call: TRBD2
cdr3_nt: TGTGCCTGGGCGGGACTAGGGGGGCCTACTGAGCAGTTCTTC
cdr3_aa: CAWAGLGGPTEQFF

j_call: TRBJ2-1
clone_size: NA
v_call: TRBV11-3
d_call: TRBD2
cdr3_nt: TGTGCCAGCAGCGTGACTAGCGGGAGTAACAATGAGCAGTTCTTC
cdr3_aa: CASSVTSGSNNEQFF

j_call: TRBJ2-7
clone_size: NA
v_call: TRBV29-1
d_call: TRBD1
cdr3_nt: TGCAGCGTGAGGGGGCCAAGTCAGGCCTACGAGCAGTACTTC
cdr3_aa: CSVRGPSQAYEQYF

j_call: TRBJ1-4
clone_size: NA
v_call: TRBV2
d_call: NA
cdr3_nt: TGTGCCAGCAGCACGTCGAAATTCAGGGAGCAAAATGAAAAACTGTTTTTT
cdr3_aa: CASSTSKFREQNEKLFF

j_call: TRBJ2-7
clone_size: NA
v_call: TRBV7-8
d_call: TRBD1
cdr3_nt: TGTGCCAGCAGCTCCCCGGACAGGGGTAATAGTTACGAGCAGTACTTC
cdr3_aa: CASSSPDRGNSYEQYF

j_call: TRBJ2-5
clone_size: NA
v_call: TRBV7-7
d_call: TRBD2
cdr3_nt: TGTGCTAGCAGCTTAGCGGGAGGGGCTGAAATGACCCAGTACTTC
cdr3_aa: CASSLAGGAEMTQYF

j_call: TRBJ1-1
clone_size: NA
v_call: TRBV27
d_call: NA
cdr3_nt: TGTGCCAGCAGTTTATCCACACAGGGGAACACTGAAGCTTTCTTT
cdr3_aa: CASSLSTQGNTEAFF

j_call: TRBJ2-7
clone_size: NA
v_call: TRBV4-1
d_call: NA
cdr3_nt: TGCGCCAGCAGCCAAGAGACTAGCTACGAGCAGTACTTC
cdr3_aa: CASSQETSYEQYF

j_call: TRBJ1-2
clone_size: many
v_call: TRBV29-1
d_call: NA
cdr3_nt: TGCAGCGTTGAGGCAGGAAACTATGGCTACACCTTC
cdr3_aa: CSVEAGNYGYTF

j_call: TRBJ2-7
clone_size: NA
v_call: TRBV12-3/TRBV12-4
d_call: TRBD2
cdr3_nt: TGTGCCAGCAGTGACCGACTAGCGGGAGTTATTTACGAGCAGTACTTC
cdr3_aa: CASSDRLAGVIYEQYF

j_call: TRBJ2-7
clone_size: NA
v_call: TRBV21-1
d_call: NA
cdr3_nt: TGTGCCAGCAGCAATATAGCGGGAGGGCCCCACGAGCAGTACTTC
cdr3_aa: CASSNIAGGPHEQYF

j_call: TRBJ2-7
clone_size: few
v_call: TRBV20-1
d_call: NA
cdr3_nt: TGCAGTGCTAGAAGGGATTCGAACGAGCAGTACTTC
cdr3_aa: CSARRDSNEQYF

j_call: TRBJ2-3
clone_size: once
v_call: TRBV20-1
d_call: NA
cdr3_nt: TGCAGTGCTAGGGGACCTCAGGGGCAGTATTTT
cdr3_aa: CSARGPQGQYF

j_call: TRBJ2-7
clone_size: few
v_call: TRBV18
d_call: NA
cdr3_nt: TGTGCCAGCTCACCAATATCCTCCTACGAGCAGTACTTC
cdr3_aa: CASSPISSYEQYF

j_call: TRBJ2-7
clone_size: few
v_call: TRBV28
d_call: NA
cdr3_nt: TGTGCCAGCAGCCGTCTACCCTCCTACGAGCAGTACTTC
cdr3_aa: CASSRLPSYEQYF

j_call: TRBJ2-3
clone_size: NA
v_call: TRBV20-1
d_call: TRBD2
cdr3_nt: TGCAGCGCCGGAGCGGGGACCACAGATACGCAGTATTTT
cdr3_aa: CSAGAGTTDTQYF

j_call: TRBJ2-1
clone_size: NA
v_call: TRBV6-5
d_call: TRBD2
cdr3_nt: TGTGCCGGCAGTTACACACGGACTAGCGGGAGCTATGAGCAGTTCTTC
cdr3_aa: CAGSYTRTSGSYEQFF

j_call: TRBJ2-1
clone_size: NA
v_call: TRBV15
d_call: TRBD1
cdr3_nt: TGTGCCACCAGCAGAGACGGACAGGGGGTTAATGAGCAGTTCTTC
cdr3_aa: CATSRDGQGVNEQFF

j_call: TRBJ2-7
clone_size: NA
v_call: TRBV5-1
d_call: TRBD1
cdr3_nt: TGCGCCAGCAGCTGGGGGACAGGAGAGGACTACGAGCAGTACTTC
cdr3_aa: CASSWGTGEDYEQYF

j_call: TRBJ2-3
clone_size: NA
v_call: TRBV4-1
d_call: TRBD2
cdr3_nt: TGCGCCAGCAGTTACAGGGAGCTAGCGGGACCCACAGATACGCAGTATTTT
cdr3_aa: CASSYRELAGPTDTQYF

j_call: TRBJ2-1
clone_size: few
v_call: TRBV28
d_call: NA
cdr3_nt: TGTGCCAGCAGAAGACTAGTCCATGAGCAGTTCTTC
cdr3_aa: CASRRLVHEQFF

j_call: TRBJ2-3
clone_size: NA
v_call: TRBV4-1
d_call: TRBD2
cdr3_nt: TGCGCCAGCAGCCACCCACCGGGACTAGCGGGAGGGCCGACAGATACGCAGTATTTT
cdr3_aa: CASSHPPGLAGGPTDTQYF

j_call: TRBJ2-7
clone_size: few
v_call: TRBV20-1
d_call: TRBD2
cdr3_nt: TGCAGTGCTGTTAGCGGGGTCGGAGAGCAGTACTTC
cdr3_aa: CSAVSGVGEQYF

j_call: TRBJ2-5
clone_size: NA
v_call: TRBV20-1
d_call: NA
cdr3_nt: TGCAGTGCTAGTCTCCTACAAGAGACCCAGTACTTC
cdr3_aa: CSASLLQETQYF

j_call: TRBJ2-1
clone_size: NA
v_call: TRBV20-1
d_call: NA
cdr3_nt: TGCAGTTCAGGGGGGCTAGGAAACAATGAGCAGTTCTTC
cdr3_aa: CSSGGLGNNEQFF

j_call: TRBJ2-7
clone_size: NA
v_call: TRBV3-1
d_call: NA
cdr3_nt: TGTGCCAGCAGCCCCCCGGACTACGAGCAGTACTTC
cdr3_aa: CASSPPDYEQYF

j_call: TRBJ1-2
clone_size: NA
v_call: TRBV10-3
d_call: NA
cdr3_nt: TGTGCCATCAGTGAGGGTGGAACTGGCTACACCTTC
cdr3_aa: CAISEGGTGYTF

j_call: TRBJ2-7
clone_size: NA
v_call: TRBV18
d_call: TRBD1
cdr3_nt: TGTGCCAGCTCAACAAGACCGGGACAGAGTAACTACGAGCAGTACTTC
cdr3_aa: CASSTRPGQSNYEQYF

j_call: TRBJ2-5
clone_size: NA
v_call: TRBV5-1
d_call: TRBD2
cdr3_nt: TGCGCCAGCAGCTTGGTAGCGGGACCAGAGACCCAGTACTTC
cdr3_aa: CASSLVAGPETQYF

j_call: TRBJ2-7
clone_size: NA
v_call: TRBV28
d_call: TRBD2
cdr3_nt: TGTGCCAGCCGTAGCGGGAGTACCTACGAGCAGTACTTC
cdr3_aa: CASRSGSTYEQYF

j_call: TRBJ2-7
clone_size: few
v_call: TRBV6-5
d_call: TRBD1
cdr3_nt: TGTGCCAGCAGTCCTCCCGGGACAGAACCCTACGAGCAGTACTTC
cdr3_aa: CASSPPGTEPYEQYF

j_call: TRBJ2-7
clone_size: few
v_call: TRBV5-1
d_call: TRBD2
cdr3_nt: TGCGCCAGCAGCTTGGCGAGCGGGAGCGATGTCGCGCAGTACTTC
cdr3_aa: CASSLASGSDVAQYF

j_call: TRBJ2-7
clone_size: once
v_call: TRBV15
d_call: NA
cdr3_nt: TGTGCCACCAGCAGACCCCCACAGGGAATTGTTTACGAGCAGTACTTC
cdr3_aa: CATSRPPQGIVYEQYF

j_call: TRBJ2-5
clone_size: NA
v_call: TRBV12-3/TRBV12-4
d_call: TRBD1
cdr3_nt: TGTGCCAGCAGTTTGGGGACAGGGTACCAAGAGACCCAGTACTTC
cdr3_aa: CASSLGTGYQETQYF

j_call: TRBJ2-1
clone_size: NA
v_call: TRBV7-2
d_call: TRBD2
cdr3_nt: TGTGCCAGCAGTATACTAGCGGTAAACAATGAGCAGTTCTTC
cdr3_aa: CASSILAVNNEQFF

j_call: TRBJ1-2
clone_size: NA
v_call: TRBV7-3
d_call: TRBD1
cdr3_nt: TGTGCCAGCAACCTAGGGACAGGGGATGGCGGCTACACCTTC
cdr3_aa: CASNLGTGDGGYTF

j_call: TRBJ2-1
clone_size: few
v_call: TRBV3-1
d_call: NA
cdr3_nt: TGTGCCAGCAGCCCAACAGTCGAGCGGAACCCTTACAATGAGCAGTTCTTC
cdr3_aa: CASSPTVERNPYNEQFF

j_call: TRBJ1-5
clone_size: few
v_call: TRBV5-5
d_call: NA
cdr3_nt: TGTGCCAGCAGCTTGGCGTCGGGGCTTGGCAATCAGCCCCAGCATTTT
cdr3_aa: CASSLASGLGNQPQHF

j_call: TRBJ2-5
clone_size: NA
v_call: TRBV28
d_call: TRBD2
cdr3_nt: TGTGCCAGCAGTTTAGGGGGGAGGGCCGGGGAGACCCAGTACTTC
cdr3_aa: CASSLGGRAGETQYF

j_call: TRBJ2-7
clone_size: NA
v_call: TRBV28
d_call: TRBD2
cdr3_nt: TGTGCCAGCAGTTTGCCTAGCGGGAGTTATAACCTTAACTACGAGCAGTACTTC
cdr3_aa: CASSLPSGSYNLNYEQYF

j_call: TRBJ2-1
clone_size: NA
v_call: TRBV7-9
d_call: NA
cdr3_nt: TGTGCCAGCAGCTTACGGACGGGTAGCTCCTACAATGAGCAGTTCTTC
cdr3_aa: CASSLRTGSSYNEQFF

j_call: TRBJ2-5
clone_size: once
v_call: TRBV4-1
d_call: NA
cdr3_nt: TGCGCCAGCAGCCAAAGTCTCGCGTTCGGTCAGACCCAGTACTTC
cdr3_aa: CASSQSLAFGQTQYF

j_call: TRBJ2-1
clone_size: once
v_call: TRBV15
d_call: NA
cdr3_nt: TGTGCCACCAGCAGCCTGGCGGGTGAGCAGTTCTTC
cdr3_aa: CATSSLAGEQFF

j_call: TRBJ2-1
clone_size: NA
v_call: TRBV10-1
d_call: NA
cdr3_nt: TGCGCCAGCAGTGAGTTAGGCCCTGAGCAGTTCTTC
cdr3_aa: CASSELGPEQFF

j_call: TRBJ2-3
clone_size: NA
v_call: TRBV7-2
d_call: TRBD2
cdr3_nt: TGTGCCAGCAGCCTATTAACTAGCGGGGGTAACACAGATACGCAGTATTTT
cdr3_aa: CASSLLTSGGNTDTQYF

j_call: TRBJ2-7
clone_size: few
v_call: TRBV20-1
d_call: NA
cdr3_nt: TGCAGTGCAACGGACACCTACGAGCAGTACTTC
cdr3_aa: CSATDTYEQYF

j_call: TRBJ2-1
clone_size: few
v_call: TRBV3-1
d_call: NA
cdr3_nt: TGTGCCAGCAGCCTCTTGGACTACAATGAGCAGTTCTTC
cdr3_aa: CASSLLDYNEQFF

j_call: TRBJ1-1
clone_size: NA
v_call: TRBV29-1
d_call: TRBD1
cdr3_nt: TGCAGCGTTGACAGGGACAGGCAGGACACTGAAGCTTTCTTT
cdr3_aa: CSVDRDRQDTEAFF

j_call: TRBJ2-3
clone_size: few
v_call: TRBV7-6
d_call: NA
cdr3_nt: TGTGCCAGCAGCCGGACTTTCTGGGACACAGATACGCAGTATTTT
cdr3_aa: CASSRTFWDTDTQYF